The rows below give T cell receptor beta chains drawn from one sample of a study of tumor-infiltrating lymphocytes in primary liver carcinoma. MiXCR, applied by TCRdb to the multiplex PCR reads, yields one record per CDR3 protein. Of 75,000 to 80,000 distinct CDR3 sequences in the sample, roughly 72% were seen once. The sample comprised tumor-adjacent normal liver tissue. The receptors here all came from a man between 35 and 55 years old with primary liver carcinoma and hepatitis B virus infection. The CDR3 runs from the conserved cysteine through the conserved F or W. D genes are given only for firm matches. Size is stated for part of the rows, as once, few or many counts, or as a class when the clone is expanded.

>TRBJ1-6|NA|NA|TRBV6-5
CASSYKQGPNSPLHF
TGTGCCAGCAGTTACAAGCAGGGCCCTAATTCACCCCTCCACTTT
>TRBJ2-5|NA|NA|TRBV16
CASNLLAQETQYF
TGTGCCAGCAACCTCCTGGCTCAAGAGACCCAGTACTTC
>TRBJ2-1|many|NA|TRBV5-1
CASSPSGTYNEQFF
TGCGCCAGCAGCCCCAGCGGGACATACAATGAGCAGTTCTTC
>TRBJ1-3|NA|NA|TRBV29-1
CSVEGDGDTIYF
TGCAGTGTTGAGGGAGATGGAGACACCATATATTTT
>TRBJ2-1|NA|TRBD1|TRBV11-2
CASRLGTGGFFNGQLF
TGTGCCAGCAGATTGGGGACAGGGGGTTTCTTCAACGGGCAGCTCTTC
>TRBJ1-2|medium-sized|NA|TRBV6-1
CASSGLQHYGYTF
TGTGCCAGCAGTGGCCTACAGCACTATGGCTACACCTTC
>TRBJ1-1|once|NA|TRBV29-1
CSVSGTETFF
TGCAGCGTTTCTGGCACTGAAACTTTCTTT
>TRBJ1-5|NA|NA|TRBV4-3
CASSQDYEGARCNQPQHF
TGTGCCAGCAGCCAAGATTACGAAGGGGCCCGCTGCAATCAGCCCCAGCATTTT
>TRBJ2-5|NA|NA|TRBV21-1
CASSKDEKWGETEYF
TGTGCCAGCAGCAAAGACGAGAAATGGGGGGAGACCGAGTACTTC
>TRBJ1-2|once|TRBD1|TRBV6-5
CASSYWTGRDYGYIF
TGTGCCAGCAGTTACTGGACAGGGCGCGACTATGGCTACATCTTC
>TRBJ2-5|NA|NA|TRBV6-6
CANTSGREGVMGETQYF
TGTGCCAACACCTCGGGGAGGGAGGGGGTAATGGGAGAGACCCAGTACTTC
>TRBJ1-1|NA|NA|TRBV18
CASSPQGGGTEAFF
TGTGCCAGCTCACCACAGGGAGGTGGCACTGAAGCTTTCTTT
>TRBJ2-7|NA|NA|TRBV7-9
CAGSPPPTSGRTAYKQYF
TGTGCCGGCAGCCCTCCTCCGACTAGTGGGAGGACGGCCTACAAGCAGTACTTC
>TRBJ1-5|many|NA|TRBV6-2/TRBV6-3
CASSFTLQGRSNQPQHF
TGTGCCAGCAGTTTCACCCTACAGGGTAGGAGCAATCAGCCCCAGCATTTT
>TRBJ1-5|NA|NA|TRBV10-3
CAISDTGGELQHF
TGTGCCATCAGTGATACGGGAGGAGAGCTCCAGCATTTT
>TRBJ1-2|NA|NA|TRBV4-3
CVSSHDGVGDKPYGYTF
TGCGTCAGCAGCCATGATGGGGTGGGGGACAAGCCCTATGGCTACACCTTC
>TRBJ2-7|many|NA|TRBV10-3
CAITPGTPEQYF
TGTGCCATCACCCCGGGGACCCCCGAGCAGTACTTC
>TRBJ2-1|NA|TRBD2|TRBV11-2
CADSLELLAGTNGQFF
TGTGCCGACAGCTTAGAGCTCCTAGCGGGAACGAATGGGCAGTTCTTC
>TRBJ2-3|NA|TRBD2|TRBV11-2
CVSSLISGGEVAGDVNTQYF
TGTGTCAGCAGCTTAATATCCGGGGGTGAGGTAGCGGGAGATGTGAATACACAGTATTTT
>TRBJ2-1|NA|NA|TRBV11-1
CASSPRDSPSYEQFF
TGCGCCAGCAGCCCGCGGGACTCCCCTTCCTATGAGCAATTCTTC
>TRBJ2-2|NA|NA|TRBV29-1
CSILGPGPTGDLFF
TGCAGCATCCTCGGTCCGGGACCCACCGGGGACCTGTTTTTT
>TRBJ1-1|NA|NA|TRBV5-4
CASNFLTRGAEAFF
TGTGCCAGCAACTTTTTAACCAGGGGTGCTGAGGCTTTCTTT
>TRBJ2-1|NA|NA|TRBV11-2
CTSSSGIGASNEQFF
TGTACCAGCAGTTCCGGGATAGGGGCAAGCAATGAGCAGTTCTTC
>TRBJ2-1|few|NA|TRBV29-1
CSVMVSSGHEQFF
TGCAGCGTTATGGTATCGTCCGGGCATGAGCAGTTCTTC
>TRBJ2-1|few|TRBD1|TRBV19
CASSKGRGPYNEQFF
TGTGCCAGTAGTAAGGGCAGGGGGCCCTACAATGAGCAGTTCTTC
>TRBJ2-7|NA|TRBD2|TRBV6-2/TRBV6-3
CASSWSSGNGEQYF
TGTGCCAGCAGTTGGAGTAGCGGGAATGGGGAGCAGTACTTC
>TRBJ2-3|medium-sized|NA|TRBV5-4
CASSLESFDTQYF
TGTGCCAGCAGCTTGGAAAGTTTCGATACGCAGTATTTT
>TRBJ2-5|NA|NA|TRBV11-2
CASSLDPWSSMRGETQYF
TGTGCCAGCAGCTTAGATCCGTGGTCTAGCATGAGAGGAGAGACACAGTACTTC
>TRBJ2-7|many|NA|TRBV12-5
CAKTGNGYEQYF
TGTGCTAAAACAGGTAATGGGTACGAGCAGTACTTC
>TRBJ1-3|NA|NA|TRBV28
CASSPPHDSDSGSTIYF
TGTGCCAGCAGTCCCCCCCACGACAGCGACTCTGGAAGCACCATATATTTT
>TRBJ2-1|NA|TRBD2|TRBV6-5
CASSYTGLAGDHKQFF
TGTGCCAGCAGTTACACGGGACTAGCGGGAGACCATAAGCAGTTCTTC
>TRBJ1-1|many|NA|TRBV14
CASSQAIPNTEAFF
TGTGCCAGCAGCCAAGCTATACCAAACACTGAAGCTTTCTTT
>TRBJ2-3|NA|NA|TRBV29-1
CSVAGQINQPQYF
TGCAGTGTTGCCGGACAGATCAATCAGCCCCAGTATTTT
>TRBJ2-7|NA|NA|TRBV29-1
CSVEAGVSEQYF
TGCAGCGTTGAGGCCGGGGTGAGCGAGCAATACTTC
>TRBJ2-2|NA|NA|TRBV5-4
CASSLQGLGTGEPFF
TGCGCCAGCAGCTTACAGGGCTTGGGGACCGGGGAGCCGTTTTTT